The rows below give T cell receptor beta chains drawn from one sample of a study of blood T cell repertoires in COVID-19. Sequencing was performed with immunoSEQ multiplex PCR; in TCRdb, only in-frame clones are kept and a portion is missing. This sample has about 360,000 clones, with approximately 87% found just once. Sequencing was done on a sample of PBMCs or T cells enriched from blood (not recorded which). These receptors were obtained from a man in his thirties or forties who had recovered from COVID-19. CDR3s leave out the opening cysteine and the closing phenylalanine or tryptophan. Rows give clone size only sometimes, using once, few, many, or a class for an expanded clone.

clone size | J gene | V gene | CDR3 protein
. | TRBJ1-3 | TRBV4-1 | ASTPGQGTRGNTIY
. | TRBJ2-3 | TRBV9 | ASSVQDTDTQY
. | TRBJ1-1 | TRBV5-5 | ASSSYRSMLTEAF
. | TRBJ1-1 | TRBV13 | ASSCWRLDTEAF
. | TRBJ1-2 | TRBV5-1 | ASSLDGGYGYT
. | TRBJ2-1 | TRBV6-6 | ASSYPPTNEQF
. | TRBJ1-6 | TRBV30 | AWSQGQGNSPLH
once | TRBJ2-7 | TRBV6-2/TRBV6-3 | ASSYDTGTGGSRAYEQY
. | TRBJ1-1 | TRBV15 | ATSRDRGGRAF
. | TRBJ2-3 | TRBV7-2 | ASSLPRTQGDTQY
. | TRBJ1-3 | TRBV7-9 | ASSGQGAFPGNTIY
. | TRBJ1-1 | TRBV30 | ARRLNRVTPEAF
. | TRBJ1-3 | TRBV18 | ASSAEGFYSGNTIY
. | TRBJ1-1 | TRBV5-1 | ASSSQRVGEAF
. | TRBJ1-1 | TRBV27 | ASSGIMGNTEAF
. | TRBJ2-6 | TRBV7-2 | ASSLLAGGGANVLT
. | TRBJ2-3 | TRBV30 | AWSVGLAGGSDTQY
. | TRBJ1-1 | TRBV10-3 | AIRTGTGGLEAF
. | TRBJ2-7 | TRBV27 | ASSRAGYEQY
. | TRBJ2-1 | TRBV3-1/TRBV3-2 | ASSQEPRARHYNEQF
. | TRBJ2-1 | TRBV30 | AWSVGASGANEQF
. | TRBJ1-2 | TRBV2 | ASSEQGQFYGYT
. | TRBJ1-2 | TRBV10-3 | AISDREEGYT
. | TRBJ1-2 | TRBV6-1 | ASSDPVDRRDGYT
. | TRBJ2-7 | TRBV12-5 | ASGLGGGLYEQY
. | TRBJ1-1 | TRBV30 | AHSRSTEAF
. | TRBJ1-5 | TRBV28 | ASSVGGTNQPQH
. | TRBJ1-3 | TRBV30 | AWSTGVISGNTIY
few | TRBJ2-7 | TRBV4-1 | ASSPGQGSYEQY
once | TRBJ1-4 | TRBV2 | ASRGQTTNEKLF
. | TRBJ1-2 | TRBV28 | ASGRAGQGYGYT
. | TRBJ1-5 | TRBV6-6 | ASFDDSTHQPQH
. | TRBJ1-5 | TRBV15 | ATSMAGVVQPQH
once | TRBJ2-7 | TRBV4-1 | ASSQAVGEQY
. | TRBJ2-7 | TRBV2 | ASSPDRGWEQY
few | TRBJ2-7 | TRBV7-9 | ASSPQEEQY
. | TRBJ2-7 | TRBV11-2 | ASSSPPLTGNTHEQY
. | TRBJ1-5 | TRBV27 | ASSLGTGGNQPQH
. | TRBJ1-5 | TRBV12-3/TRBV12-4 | ASGDRRQPQH
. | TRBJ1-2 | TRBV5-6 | ASSPSPGGSTGEGYT
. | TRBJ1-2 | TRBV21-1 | ASSKDPDRPSYGYT
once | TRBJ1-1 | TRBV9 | ASSDGTASSGTEAF
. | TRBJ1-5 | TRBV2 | ASSRDRGPSNQPQH
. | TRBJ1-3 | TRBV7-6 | ASSGPFSTIY
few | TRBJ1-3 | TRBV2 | ASRGGTGQNTIY
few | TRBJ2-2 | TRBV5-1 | ASSVRGRGNTGELF
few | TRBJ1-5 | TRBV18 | ASSPNQGISNQPQH
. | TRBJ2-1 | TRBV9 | ASSVEVTGGHHEQF
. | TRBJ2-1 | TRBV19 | ASSITAPIYNEQF
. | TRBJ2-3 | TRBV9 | ASSVGSILAGGLTDTQY
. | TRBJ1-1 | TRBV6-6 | ASSYDAVNTEAF
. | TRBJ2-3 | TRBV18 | ASSKNGQGITDTQY
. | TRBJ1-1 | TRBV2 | AGNAGQGFEAF
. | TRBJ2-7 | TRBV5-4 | ASSLGQGLGPYEQY
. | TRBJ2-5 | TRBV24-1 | ATSDTRTQY
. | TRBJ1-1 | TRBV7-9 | ASSPVWGQMNTEAF
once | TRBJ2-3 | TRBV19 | ASSDPGQLKDTQY
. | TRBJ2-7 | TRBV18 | ASSPRDRLWEQY
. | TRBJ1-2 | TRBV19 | ASSIGTRLT
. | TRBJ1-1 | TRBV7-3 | ASSAAGLDTEAF